The 25 T cell receptor beta chains in this list originate from one sample, sequenced in a study of shared clonotypes between healthy human individuals. Naive-designated CD8 cells lacked CD45RO, were positively enriched for CCR7, and omitted terminally differentiated effector memory CD45RA+ cells. Libraries were prepared by immunoSEQ multiplex PCR; TCRdb keeps only in-frame clonotypes and omits some of them. Here the sample spans millions of clones, just over 90% being singletons. The sample was naive CD8+ T cells from PBMCs. These receptors originate from a man aged 18-30 years in good health. Some clones in this sample may be carry-over from other donors' samples.

This clone has only one observation. The J gene is TRBJ1-1, the V gene TRBV5-4; TRBD1 might be the D (6 bases). This CDR3 region has 14 residues. V lost 4 bases to trimming and J lost 1 base, with 11 bases between them. Looked up from germline, CDR1 is SGHNT and CDR2 is YYREEE (reference sequence). The CDR3 loop reads CASSADRQNTEAFF. DNA for the CDR3: TGTGCCAGCAGCGCCGACAGGCAGAACACTGAAGCTTTCTTT. Full variable domain (missing parts from reference TRBV5-4 and TRBJ1-1): ETGVTQSPTHLIKTRGQQVTLRCSSQSGHNTVSWYQQALGQGPQFIFQYYREEENGRGNFPPRFSGLQFPNYSSELNVNALELDDSALYLCASSADRQNTEAFFGQGTRLTVV.

This chain connects TRBV5-1 to TRBJ2-3; TRBD1 matches at 11 bases. This CDR3 is built from 17 residues. The V segment lost 1 base and the J segment 5 bases; nucleotides outside the gene matches: 9. The germline V gene has CDR1 SGHRS and CDR2 YFSETQ. CDR3 amino acids: CASSLFPGQGAGDTQYF. The CDR3, as DNA: TGCGCCAGCAGCTTGTTTCCCGGACAGGGGGCAGGAGATACGCAGTATTTT.

The CDR3 region is CASSSRLAEKNIQYF. The CDR3 DNA follows: TGTGCCAGCAGCTCGAGACTAGCAGAAAAAAACATTCAGTACTTC. The chain is built from TRBV11-2 and TRBJ2-4; TRBD2 matches 7 bases. V shed 4 bases and J 4 bases; nucleotides not matched to a gene: 7. Germline values: CDR1 SGHAT, CDR2 FQNNGV. The CDR3 is 15 residues long.

The chain combines TRBV5-6 with TRBJ1-5; D not resolved. CDR1 SGHDT and CDR2 YYEEEE come from the germline V gene. V lost 0 bases and J 6 bases, leaving 13 bases between the germline ends. This CDR3 has 15 amino acids. CDR3 coding DNA: TGTGCCAGCAGCTTGGGCGGAGGATGGGGTCAGCCCCAGCATTTT. Its protein product is CASSLGGGWGQPQHF.

Only one count was recorded for this clone. Here the CDR3 reads CASRTGSNEKLFF. In DNA form, the CDR3 reads TGTGCCAGTAGGACAGGGAGCAACGAAAAACTGTTTTTT. The chain carries TRBV19 and TRBJ1-4; TRBD1 matches 7 bases. V was pared by 6 bases and J by 8 bases, with 6 bases of the junction left unmatched. The CDR3 length is 13 residues. The germline CDR1 and CDR2 sequences are LNHDA and SQIVND (reference sequence). Drawing the rest from reference TRBV19 and TRBJ1-4, the complete variable domain is DGGITQSPKYLFRKEGQNVTLSCEQNLNHDAMYWYRQDPGQGLRLIYYSQIVNDFQKGDIAEGYSVSREKKESFPLTVTSAQKNPTAFYLCASRTGSNEKLFFGSGTQLSVL.

The J gene is TRBJ2-3, the V gene TRBV6-1; D is perhaps TRBD2 (6 bases). From germline, CDR1 is MNHNS and CDR2 SASEGT. This CDR3 has 15 amino acids. Trimming cost V 8 bases and J 2 bases, with 17 bases left between them. CDR3 amino acids: CASWNPRTNTDTQYF. DNA for the CDR3: TGTGCCAGCTGGAATCCACGGACTAACACAGATACGCAGTATTTT.

The rearrangement joins TRBV6-4 to TRBJ2-1; 9 bases fit TRBD1. CDR1 is MRHNA, CDR2 SNTAGT, per germline. J gave up 3 bases and V 4 bases, and 4 bases lay outside the gene matches. The CDR3 covers 15 residues. The CDR3 coding sequence is TGTGCCAGCAGTGGCAGGGACAGGGACTACAATGAGCAGTTCTTC. Encoded protein: CASSGRDRDYNEQFF.

This clone was recorded a few times. Other DNA variants within this sample encode the same CDR3. This chain connects TRBV5-4 to TRBJ1-1; no firm D call. V gave up 1 base and J gave up 11 bases, with 9 bases separating them. The V gene's germline CDR1 is SGHNT and CDR2 YYREEE (reference sequence). CDR3 length: 11 residues. CDR3 sequence (DNA): TGTGCCAGCAGCTTGAGTGGACGGGCTTTCTTT. It translates to CASSLSGRAFF.

The rearrangement joins TRBV27 to TRBJ2-1; possible D gene TRBD2, 5 bases. V was pared by 7 bases and J by 9 bases, with 16 bases between. This CDR3 has 13 amino acids. Germline CDR1 reads MNHEY; CDR2 reads SMNVEV (reference sequence). CDR3 region: CASTTGTVSEQFF. The CDR3 DNA sequence: TGTGCCAGCACAACGGGAACCGTAAGTGAGCAGTTCTTC.

V and J are TRBV18 and TRBJ2-3, with D tentatively TRBD2 (6 bases). Trimming took off 2 bases at V and 1 base at J, with 13 bases between the two ends. CDR3 length: 16 residues. Germline V CDR1 and CDR2: KGHSH, LQKENI. Here the CDR3 reads CASSPTGEWGTDTQYF. In nucleotides, the CDR3 is TGTGCCAGCTCACCAACGGGGGAGTGGGGCACAGATACGCAGTATTTT. The full variable domain, its missing parts supplied by reference TRBV18 and TRBJ2-3, is NAGVMQNPRHLVRRRGQEARLRCSPMKGHSHVYWYRQLPEEGLKFMVYLQKENIIDESGMPKERFSAEFPKEGPSILRIQQVVRGDSAAYFCASSPTGEWGTDTQYFGPGTRLTVL.

The chain is built from TRBV5-1 and TRBJ1-1; perhaps TRBD1 as D (6 bases). CDR1 and CDR2 from the germline V gene are SGHRS and YFSETQ. The CDR3 has 17 residues. V dropped 4 bases and J dropped 7 bases, with 26 bases sitting between them. CDR3 protein: CASSPKVQRGTQGEAFF. The CDR3, as DNA: TGCGCCAGCAGCCCGAAGGTACAAAGGGGGACACAGGGTGAAGCTTTCTTT. Complete variable domain (other parts from reference TRBV5-1 and TRBJ1-1): KAGVTQTPRYLIKTRGQQVTLSCSPISGHRSVSWYQQTPGQGLQFLFEYFSETQRNKGNFPGRFSGRQFSNSRSEMNVSTLELGDSALYLCASSPKVQRGTQGEAFFGQGTRLTVV.

The chain uses TRBV19 and TRBJ1-5, with a possible D match to TRBD1 (5 bases). The CDR3 is made up of 18 amino acids. Germline assignment: CDR1 LNHDA and CDR2 SQIVND (reference sequence). Between the trimmed V and J ends, which lost 5 bases and 0 bases, there was a span of 20 bases. Here the CDR3 DNA reads TGTGCCAGTAGTTCGAAACGGCGGGACGCCAATAGCAATCAGCCCCAGCATTTT. Its translation is CASSSKRRDANSNQPQHF.

J is TRBJ2-7 and V is TRBV27; D might be TRBD1 (6 bases). Looked up from germline, CDR1 is MNHEY and CDR2 is SMNVEV (reference sequence). V lost 0 bases and J lost 12, with 18 bases in between. CDR3 length: 14 residues. DNA of the CDR3: TGTGCCAGCAGTTTATCCCCGACCGGACAGCCTTTGTACTTC. Translation gives CASSLSPTGQPLYF.

The chain is built from TRBV9 and TRBJ1-5; tentatively, D is TRBD1 (5 bases). This CDR3 spans 14 amino acids. Trimming pared 5 bases from V and 6 bases from J, leaving 15 bases between. Germline assignment: CDR1 SGDLS and CDR2 YYNGEE. Written as DNA, the CDR3 is TGTGCCAGCAGTCCAGCAGGGAAGGTTCAGCCCCAGCATTTT. Protein: CASSPAGKVQPQHF.

This clone appeared once. The V gene is TRBV7-9, the J gene TRBJ2-7; D is perhaps TRBD2 (5 bases). CDR3 length: 13 residues. CDR1 and CDR2 from the germline V gene are SEHNR and FQNEAQ (reference sequence). V was clipped by 6 bases and J by 2 bases, with 11 bases between them. CDR3 in amino acids: CASRADNTYEQYF. CDR3 coding DNA: TGTGCCAGCAGAGCGGATAACACCTACGAGCAGTACTTC.

This chain joins TRBV28 and TRBJ1-2; maybe TRBD1 (6 bases). The V gene lost 4 bases and the J gene lost 0 bases, with 15 bases spanning the gap. The CDR3 runs to 16 residues. Germline V gene lookup returns CDR1 MDHEN and CDR2 SYDVKM. CDR3 DNA: TGTGCCAGCAGTTCCCCGCACAGGGAAGCTAACTATGGCTACACCTTC. Translation gives CASSSPHREANYGYTF.

Comment on this clone: Other nucleotide sequences from this sample produce the same CDR3. CDR3 in DNA: TGTGCCAGCAGACCAGGGACATATAGCAATCAGCCCCAGCATTTT. Translating gives CASRPGTYSNQPQHF. The chain uses TRBV27 and TRBJ1-5; D possibly corresponds to TRBD1 (6 bases). The V and J ends lost 6 bases and 0 bases respectively, with 12 bases between them. The CDR3 totals 15 residues. The germline V gene has CDR1 MNHEY and CDR2 SMNVEV (reference sequence).

The chain employs TRBV11-2 and TRBJ1-5, with D possibly matching TRBD1 (6 bases). With 5 bases removed from V and 7 bases from J, the gap between germline ends came to 15 bases. CDR1 is SGHAT and CDR2 is FQNNGV in the germline V gene. This CDR3 comprises 14 residues. The CDR3 loop reads CASSLPGGGQPQHF. Here the CDR3 DNA reads TGTGCCAGCAGCCTCCCTGGAGGGGGGCAGCCCCAGCATTTT.

This clone was observed once. The J gene is TRBJ1-5, the V gene TRBV6-4; maybe TRBD1 (6 bases). Germline V gene lookup returns CDR1 MRHNA and CDR2 SNTAGT. Trimming left V 10 bases short and J 7 bases short, with 23 bases between. The CDR3 has 15 amino acids. The chain's CDR3 is CATERGSRQEQPQHF. CDR3 nucleotides: TGTGCCACCGAAAGGGGGTCAAGGCAGGAACAGCCCCAGCATTTT.

The rearrangement uses TRBV27 and TRBJ2-1, with D perhaps TRBD2 (5 bases). From germline, CDR1 is MNHEY and CDR2 SMNVEV (reference sequence). This CDR3 has 16 residues. V lost 1 base, J lost 0 bases, and 10 bases lay in between. The CDR3 DNA sequence: TGTGCCAGCAGTTTATTGGTGGGGAGCTCCTACAATGAGCAGTTCTTC. Translating gives CASSLLVGSSYNEQFF.

The rearrangement uses TRBV18 and TRBJ1-2; D remains unclear. Trimming took off 0 bases at V and 3 bases at J, with 14 bases between the two ends. This CDR3 spans 16 amino acids. Germline V gene sequence: CDR1 KGHSH, CDR2 LQKENI. CDR3 loop: CASSPPLEGSDYGYTF. The CDR3 region has the DNA TGTGCCAGCTCACCACCCCTGGAGGGTTCGGACTATGGCTACACCTTC.

This sequence joins TRBV27 and TRBJ2-7; 7 nucleotides line up with TRBD1. The CDR3 loop spans 13 amino acids. Germline V gene data show CDR1 as MNHEY and CDR2 as SMNVEV (reference sequence). V shed 6 bases, J shed 3 bases, and the junction held 5 bases outside the gene matches. In DNA, the CDR3 is TGTGCCAGCAGCTCCGACAGGGTCTACGAGCAGTACTTC. Translated: CASSSDRVYEQYF.

V gene TRBV27 combines with J gene TRBJ1-1; 7 bases are shared with TRBD1. This CDR3 spans 14 amino acids. V gave up 6 bases and J gave up 2 bases; unmatched junction bases: 6. Germline V gene data show CDR1 as MNHEY and CDR2 as SMNVEV (reference sequence). CDR3 loop: CASRDREGNTEAFF. The CDR3 DNA sequence: TGTGCCAGCAGAGACAGGGAGGGAAACACTGAAGCTTTCTTT.

The CDR3 loop is CASSPHLAGVTETQYF. CDR3 nucleotides: TGTGCCAGCAGCCCGCACCTAGCGGGAGTGACGGAGACCCAGTACTTC. The rearrangement uses TRBV9 and TRBJ2-5, with 10 bases aligning to TRBD2. The V gene end was trimmed by 4 bases and the J gene end by 5 bases; junction bases not matched to a gene: 11. Germline lookup yields CDR1 SGDLS and CDR2 YYNGEE. The CDR3 covers 16 residues.

The rearrangement links TRBV9 to TRBJ2-2; 7 bases agree with TRBD2. This CDR3 contains 17 residues. V dropped 3 bases and J dropped 5; count of bases not matched to a gene: 13. The V gene's germline CDR1 is SGDLS and CDR2 YYNGEE. This CDR3 reads CASSAGTGRANTGELFF. In DNA, the CDR3 is TGTGCCAGCAGCGCAGGTACTGGGAGGGCAAATACCGGGGAGCTGTTTTTT.